These T cell receptor beta chains were read from a single sample in a study of long-term antiretroviral therapy in people with HIV. Method: immunoSEQ multiplex PCR; TCRdb's copy keeps in-frame clones and lacks some. The table includes almost 30,000 clones, around 90% detected once. This sample comprised unsorted PBMCs, obtained 3.2 years before starting antiretroviral therapy. Receptors were obtained from a man between 45 and 60 years old with HIV. The CDR3 runs from the conserved cysteine through the conserved F or W. The order of the fields is clone size, J gene, D gene, V gene, CDR3 protein, CDR3 DNA. A D gene is named only where the DNA matches it firmly. For some rows the clone size is stated as once, few or many, or as a class when expanded; others skip it.

abundance: -
j_gene: TRBJ2-5
d_gene: -
v_gene: TRBV29-1
CDR3aa: CSLAAGEETQYF
CDR3nt: TGCAGCCTCGCGGCAGGGGAAGAGACCCAGTACTTC

abundance: -
j_gene: TRBJ1-3
d_gene: -
v_gene: TRBV28
CDR3aa: CASSLGPGGNTIYF
CDR3nt: TGTGCCAGCAGTTTAGGTCCAGGAGGAAACACCATATATTTT

abundance: -
j_gene: TRBJ1-3
d_gene: -
v_gene: TRBV9
CDR3aa: CASSVFIGQGPGNTIYF
CDR3nt: TGTGCCAGCAGCGTATTCATTGGCCAGGGGCCTGGAAACACCATATATTTT

abundance: -
j_gene: TRBJ1-4
d_gene: -
v_gene: TRBV6-5
CDR3aa: CASAHTPNEKLFF
CDR3nt: TGTGCCAGCGCCCACACACCTAATGAAAAACTGTTTTTT

abundance: -
j_gene: TRBJ2-2
d_gene: -
v_gene: TRBV18
CDR3aa: CASSPLRNTGELFF
CDR3nt: TGTGCCAGCTCACCCCTCCGGAACACCGGGGAGCTGTTTTTT

abundance: -
j_gene: TRBJ2-7
d_gene: TRBD1
v_gene: TRBV5-4
CDR3aa: CASSFVGQGTYEQYF
CDR3nt: TGTGCCAGCAGCTTTGTAGGACAGGGTACCTACGAGCAGTACTTC

abundance: -
j_gene: TRBJ2-5
d_gene: -
v_gene: TRBV5-4
CDR3aa: CASRRGSAGEETQYF
CDR3nt: TGTGCCAGCAGGCGCGGGTCGGCCGGCGAAGAGACCCAGTACTTC

abundance: -
j_gene: TRBJ1-3
d_gene: -
v_gene: TRBV4-3
CDR3aa: CASSQAFRGTGNTIYF
CDR3nt: TGCGCCAGCAGCCAAGCTTTTAGGGGTACTGGAAACACCATATATTTT

abundance: once
j_gene: TRBJ1-2
d_gene: -
v_gene: TRBV5-1
CDR3aa: CASSLEGWGYTF
CDR3nt: TGCGCCAGCAGCTTGGAGGGGTGGGGCTACACCTTC

abundance: -
j_gene: TRBJ2-1
d_gene: TRBD1
v_gene: TRBV4-1
CDR3aa: CASSQKSRGRDEQFF
CDR3nt: TGCGCCAGCAGCCAAAAAAGCAGGGGGCGGGATGAGCAGTTCTTC

abundance: -
j_gene: TRBJ2-7
d_gene: -
v_gene: TRBV4-1
CDR3aa: CASSQEVGALLGQYF
CDR3nt: TGCGCCAGCAGCCAAGAGGTCGGGGCACTCTTAGGGCAGTACTTC

abundance: -
j_gene: TRBJ2-5
d_gene: -
v_gene: TRBV5-1
CDR3aa: CASSLAAGGAYQETQYF
CDR3nt: TGCGCCAGCAGCTTGGCAGCAGGCGGGGCCTACCAAGAGACCCAGTACTTC

abundance: -
j_gene: TRBJ1-5
d_gene: -
v_gene: TRBV6-4
CDR3aa: CASKGPTQPQHF
CDR3nt: TGTGCCAGCAAGGGACCTACTCAGCCCCAGCATTTT

abundance: -
j_gene: TRBJ2-2
d_gene: TRBD2
v_gene: TRBV27
CDR3aa: CASSWGGTGELFF
CDR3nt: TGTGCCAGCAGCTGGGGGGGCACCGGGGAGCTGTTTTTT

abundance: -
j_gene: TRBJ2-5
d_gene: -
v_gene: TRBV4-3
CDR3aa: CASSLRIGIPETQYF
CDR3nt: TGCGCCAGCAGCCTTCGGATTGGTATCCCCGAGACCCAGTACTTC

abundance: -
j_gene: TRBJ2-3
d_gene: -
v_gene: TRBV9
CDR3aa: CASSVSTDTQYF
CDR3nt: TGTGCCAGCAGCGTTAGCACAGATACGCAGTATTTT

abundance: -
j_gene: TRBJ2-1
d_gene: -
v_gene: TRBV27
CDR3aa: CAGPTRARWMEERYNEQFF
CDR3nt: TGTGCCGGGCCCACAAGGGCCAGATGGATGGAGGAGCGCTACAATGAGCAGTTCTTC

abundance: -
j_gene: TRBJ1-1
d_gene: TRBD1
v_gene: TRBV6-5
CDR3aa: CASSYSQGRAFF
CDR3nt: TGTGCCAGCAGTTACTCACAGGGGAGAGCTTTCTTT

abundance: -
j_gene: TRBJ1-6
d_gene: -
v_gene: TRBV6-5
CDR3aa: CASSYSAGNSPLHF
CDR3nt: TGTGCCAGCAGTTACTCGGCAGGGAATTCACCCCTCCACTTT

abundance: -
j_gene: TRBJ1-5
d_gene: -
v_gene: TRBV7-8
CDR3aa: CASSLERGGGDQPQHF
CDR3nt: TGTGCCAGCAGCTTAGAAAGAGGGGGGGGCGATCAGCCCCAGCATTTT

abundance: few
j_gene: TRBJ2-3
d_gene: -
v_gene: TRBV7-2
CDR3aa: CASSQGAIKGDTQYF
CDR3nt: TGTGCCAGCAGCCAGGGCGCGATCAAAGGGGATACGCAGTATTTT

abundance: -
j_gene: TRBJ1-2
d_gene: -
v_gene: TRBV29-1
CDR3aa: CSVERTYGYTF
CDR3nt: TGCAGCGTTGAACGGACCTATGGCTACACCTTC

abundance: -
j_gene: TRBJ1-5
d_gene: -
v_gene: TRBV5-8
CDR3aa: CASSFPQHF
CDR3nt: TGTGCCAGCAGCTTCCCCCAGCATTTT

abundance: -
j_gene: TRBJ1-2
d_gene: -
v_gene: TRBV7-6
CDR3aa: CASSLVGDSWGYTF
CDR3nt: TGTGCCAGCAGCTTAGTAGGTGACAGTTGGGGCTACACCTTC

abundance: -
j_gene: TRBJ2-7
d_gene: TRBD2
v_gene: TRBV7-8
CDR3aa: CASSLVLAGPYEQYF
CDR3nt: TGTGCCAGCAGCTTAGTCCTAGCGGGGCCCTACGAGCAGTACTTC

abundance: -
j_gene: TRBJ1-4
d_gene: -
v_gene: TRBV29-1
CDR3aa: CSVTPGGPNEKLFF
CDR3nt: TGCAGCGTTACCCCTGGGGGACCTAATGAAAAACTGTTTTTT

abundance: -
j_gene: TRBJ2-3
d_gene: TRBD2
v_gene: TRBV7-9
CDR3aa: CASSSGTSGRTDTQYF
CDR3nt: TGTGCCAGCAGCTCCGGGACTAGCGGACGCACAGATACGCAGTATTTT

abundance: -
j_gene: TRBJ1-5
d_gene: -
v_gene: TRBV5-4
CDR3aa: CASSFESGQPQHF
CDR3nt: TGTGCCAGCAGTTTTGAGAGTGGCCAGCCCCAGCATTTT

abundance: -
j_gene: TRBJ1-2
d_gene: TRBD1
v_gene: TRBV28
CDR3aa: CASSLGGTGGNGYTF
CDR3nt: TGTGCCAGCAGTTTGGGCGGGACAGGGGGTAATGGCTACACCTTC

abundance: -
j_gene: TRBJ1-1
d_gene: -
v_gene: TRBV4-1
CDR3aa: CASSLRDGTEAFF
CDR3nt: TGCGCCAGCAGCCTCAGGGACGGCACTGAAGCTTTCTTT

abundance: -
j_gene: TRBJ2-5
d_gene: TRBD2
v_gene: TRBV9
CDR3aa: CASSVGLAGAQETQYF
CDR3nt: TGTGCCAGCAGCGTAGGACTAGCGGGGGCTCAAGAGACCCAGTACTTC

abundance: -
j_gene: TRBJ2-7
d_gene: -
v_gene: TRBV6-5
CDR3aa: CASSPSNEQYF
CDR3nt: TGTGCCAGCAGTCCATCCAACGAGCAGTACTTC

abundance: -
j_gene: TRBJ2-1
d_gene: -
v_gene: TRBV18
CDR3aa: CASSPPAGIGYNEQFF
CDR3nt: TGTGCCAGCTCACCACCGGCAGGGATCGGTTACAATGAGCAGTTCTTC

abundance: -
j_gene: TRBJ1-3
d_gene: -
v_gene: TRBV5-1
CDR3aa: CASSVGAEGNTIYF
CDR3nt: TGCGCCAGCAGCGTCGGGGCAGAAGGAAACACCATATATTTT

abundance: once
j_gene: TRBJ2-3
d_gene: TRBD1
v_gene: TRBV7-2
CDR3aa: CASSPWTGITDTQYF
CDR3nt: TGTGCCAGCAGCCCTTGGACAGGCATCACAGATACGCAGTATTTT

abundance: -
j_gene: TRBJ1-5
d_gene: -
v_gene: TRBV6-6
CDR3aa: CASRPDSYSNQPQHF
CDR3nt: TGTGCCAGCAGACCCGACAGCTATAGCAATCAGCCCCAGCATTTT

abundance: few
j_gene: TRBJ2-7
d_gene: -
v_gene: TRBV27
CDR3aa: CASAPVIVGEQYF
CDR3nt: TGTGCCAGCGCGCCCGTGATAGTCGGCGAGCAGTACTTC

abundance: -
j_gene: TRBJ2-7
d_gene: TRBD1
v_gene: TRBV5-6
CDR3aa: CASSIRDRDSYEQYF
CDR3nt: TGTGCCAGCAGCATCCGGGACAGGGACAGCTACGAGCAGTACTTC

abundance: once
j_gene: TRBJ1-5
d_gene: -
v_gene: TRBV2
CDR3aa: CASSVEAGDQPQHF
CDR3nt: TGTGCCAGCAGTGTCGAGGCAGGGGATCAGCCCCAGCATTTT

abundance: once
j_gene: TRBJ1-3
d_gene: -
v_gene: TRBV4-1
CDR3aa: CASSLVGVVSFLGNTIYF
CDR3nt: TGCGCCAGCAGCCTGGTTGGAGTGGTGTCATTTCTTGGAAACACCATATATTTT

abundance: -
j_gene: TRBJ2-7
d_gene: -
v_gene: TRBV7-6
CDR3aa: CASSLVSGAAYEQYF
CDR3nt: TGTGCCAGCAGCTTGGTCTCAGGGGCCGCCTACGAGCAGTACTTC

abundance: -
j_gene: TRBJ2-2
d_gene: TRBD2
v_gene: TRBV7-3
CDR3aa: CASSPPGRDTGELFF
CDR3nt: TGTGCCAGCAGCCCACCGGGGAGGGACACCGGGGAGCTGTTTTTT